This TCR beta chain is from a study of human T cells and chemical hapten exposure (dated by TCRdb to the early 2020s). Context from the whole study: For sensitization, 2% DPC in acetone was applied to a roughly 2 cm by roughly 2 cm area of upper inner arm skin. Throughout the roughly 23-week study period, patients were also given weekly therapeutic DPC doses on the scalp. Patch testing was performed on the upper back with Finn chambers containing 0.01% DPC, and the patch tests were scored after 6 days according to International Contact Dermatitis Research Group standards. Most of the patients in the cohort were female, and the cohort covered alopecia areata with under or over 50% scalp involvement, alopecia totalis and alopecia universalis. Libraries were pooled for sequencing, and variation in per-sample TCR yields was attributed mainly to small differences in library volumes within the pool. This study followed changes in the peripheral blood TCR repertoire in vivo during primary and secondary sensitization of alopecia patients to the hapten diphenylcyclopropenone (DPC). Blood samples were taken from patients before sensitization (week 0) and at 2, 6 and about 24 weeks after DPC sensitization. Blood for TCR sequencing was provided by twenty-nine alopecia patients at one to four time points (pre-sensitization, 2, 6 and 24 weeks).

The sample's time point label, in plain terms: pre-sensitization, week 0. The sample's treatment or condition, from its label and the paper: therapeutic diphenylcyclopropenone sensitization with weekly scalp DPC. At each patch-test visit, blood was drawn before the patch test was applied. Patients were eligible if aged 18 to 70, diagnosed with alopecia and judged suitable for DPC therapy, and pregnant patients were excluded. Total RNA was extracted from unfractionated whole blood that had been collected in Tempus Blood RNA tubes. Findings and caveats that apply to the study as a whole: Because every patient had alopecia, a presumed autoimmune disease, the patients' immune response might differ from that of healthy individuals. Expanded TCRs formed significantly more large CDR3 similarity clusters than pre-sensitization or healthy control sets, consistent with antigen-driven responses. After repeated subsampling, changes were observed in the strength of the expansion versus patch-test correlation and in the threshold at which the correlation became significant. Patch test score was positively correlated with the number of PT1 expanded TCRs, with significance at thresholds 8, 16 and 32 but not at 4. The number of TCRs above 1 in 1000 frequency did not change with DPC sensitization; there was no evidence of global repertoire structure alterations.

V is pared back by 0 bases and J by 8 bases, with 10 bases lying between the germline termini. CDR1 is given as DFQATT and CDR2 as SNEGSKA, both from the germline V gene (reference sequence). The CDR3, from cysteine to phenylalanine, totals 12 residues. Of the read, only the CDR3 DNA is kept; its 36 bases are in frame from base 1. Only a few counts were recorded for this clonotype. Its antigen is still unknown. Base-call qualities are not available, and no considerably larger clone is one nucleotide away. Libraries were prepared through RACE. TCRdb lists the instrument as NextSeq 500. Library preparation attached unique molecular identifiers to individual cDNA molecules for quantitative, reproducible TCR counting. From each blood RNA sample, both TCR alpha and TCR beta chains were sequenced. Concerning the study's data processing: The median number of TCRs per sample was 95,638, ranging from roughly 20,000 to 700,000. The Decombinator software suite was used to annotate V, J and CDR3 in the TCR reads. For PS versus PT1 abundance plots, all samples were subsampled to the same number of TCRs (28,000). TCRs were defined as expanded if absent before sensitization and observed at least eight times at the 2-week time point. The public reads were reanalyzed by TCRdb: fastp trimming at Q25, MiXCR alignment, in-frame beta chains only. Every entry covers one CDR3 protein and lists the most common genes and DNA from its rows. The V and J calls, along with clone size, are taken from TCRdb and not from the paper's own processing. This sample lists a few hundred thousand distinct CDR3 sequences; roughly 7.4% were detected once. About 1.2% of the sample is taken by the ten largest.

Sequencing was performed on whole blood, taken in connection with sensitization to the hapten diphenylcyclopropenone (DPC). This receptor was obtained from a young man with alopecia areata. Some clones in this sample may be carry-over from other donors' samples. This sequence uses TRBV20-1 and TRBJ1-2, with the D segment identity uncertain. In nucleotide form, the sequence is TGCAGTGCTAGAGATTTCCAGGTCGGCTACACCTTC. Its amino acids are CSARDFQVGYTF.